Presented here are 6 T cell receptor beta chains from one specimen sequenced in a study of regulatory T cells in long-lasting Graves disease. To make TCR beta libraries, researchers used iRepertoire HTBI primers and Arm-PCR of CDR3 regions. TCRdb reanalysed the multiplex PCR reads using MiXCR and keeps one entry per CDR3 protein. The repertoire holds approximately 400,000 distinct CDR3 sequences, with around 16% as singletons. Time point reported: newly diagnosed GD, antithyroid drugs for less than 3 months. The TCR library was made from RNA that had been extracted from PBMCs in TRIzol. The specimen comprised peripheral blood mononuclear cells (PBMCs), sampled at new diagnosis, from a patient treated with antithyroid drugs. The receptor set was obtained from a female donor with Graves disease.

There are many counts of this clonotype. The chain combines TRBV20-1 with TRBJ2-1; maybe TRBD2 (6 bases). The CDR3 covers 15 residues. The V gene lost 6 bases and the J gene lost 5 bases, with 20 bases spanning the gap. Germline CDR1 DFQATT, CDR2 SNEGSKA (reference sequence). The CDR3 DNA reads TGCAGTGCCGAACCCGGGACTTGGGCAAACAATGAGCAGTTCTTC. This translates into CSAEPGTWANNEQFF.

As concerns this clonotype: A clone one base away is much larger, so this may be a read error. CDR3 residues: CSARDPGTQEPQYF. As DNA, the CDR3 is TGCAGTGCTAGAGATCCAGGAACCCAAGAGCCCCAGTACTTC. This sequence joins TRBV20-1 and TRBJ2-5, with D unclear. This CDR3 has 14 amino acids. Germline CDR1 is DFQATT and CDR2 is SNEGSKA (reference sequence).

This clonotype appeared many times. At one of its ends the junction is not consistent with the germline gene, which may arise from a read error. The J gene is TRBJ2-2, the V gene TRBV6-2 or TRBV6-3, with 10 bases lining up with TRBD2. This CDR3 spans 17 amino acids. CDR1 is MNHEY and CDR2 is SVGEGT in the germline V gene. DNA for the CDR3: TGTGCCAGCAGCTACTCAACTAGCGGGACGAACACCGGGGAGCTGTTTTTT. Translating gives CASSYSTSGTNTGELFF.

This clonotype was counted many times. The CDR3 reads CASTTGTGAYEQYF. The CDR3 bases are TGTGCCAGCACTACCGGGACAGGGGCTTACGAGCAGTACTTC. J is TRBJ2-7 and V is TRBV12-3 or TRBV12-4; 10 positions match TRBD1. V shed 7 bases and J 4 bases; nucleotides not matched to a gene: 7. CDR3 length: 14 amino acids.

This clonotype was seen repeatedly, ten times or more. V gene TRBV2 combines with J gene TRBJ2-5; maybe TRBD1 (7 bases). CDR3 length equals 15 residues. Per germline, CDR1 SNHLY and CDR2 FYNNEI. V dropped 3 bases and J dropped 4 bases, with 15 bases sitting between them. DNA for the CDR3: TGTGCCAGCAGTGACGGAGGGGGCGGCCGAGAGACCCAGTACTTC. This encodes CASSDGGGGRETQYF.

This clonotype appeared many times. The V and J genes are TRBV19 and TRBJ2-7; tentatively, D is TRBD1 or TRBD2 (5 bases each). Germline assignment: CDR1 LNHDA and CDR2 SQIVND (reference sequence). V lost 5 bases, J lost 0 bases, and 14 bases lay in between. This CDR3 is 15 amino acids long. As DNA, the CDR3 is TGTGCCAGTAGTCCGGGACCCGCGAGCTCCTACGAGCAGTACTTC. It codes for CASSPGPASSYEQYF.